This record concerns one T cell receptor (beta chain) sequence. What it binds is not known. Each donor supplied roughly 9.2 milliliters of peripheral blood. These data originate in a study of blood T cells in healthy people across ages. Study-level information: Template switching retrieved approximately one barcoded beta molecule for each two T cells.

J was trimmed by 2 bases and V by 0 bases; bases with no gene match: 7. The CDR3 extends over 15 amino acids. Germline V CDR1 and CDR2: DFQATT, SNEGSKA (reference sequence). The study, taken as a whole, reports: The study found TCR beta diversity correlated strongly with naive T cell percentage.

It was with a sample-barcoded 5' primer and a J-beta primer mix that a second PCR of about 7 to 12 cycles was run. Every sample produced at least 2.5 million CDR3-containing paired-end reads. TCRdb re-called the 5' RACE reads through MiXCR, storing one row per CDR3 protein. The repertoire holds about 290,000 distinct CDR3 sequences, with roughly 29% as singletons. The sample was blood. The TCR originated in an older woman in good health. The V and J genes are TRBV20-1 and TRBJ2-7; 7 positions match TRBD2. CDR3 nucleotides: TGCAGTGCTAGAGATCCTAGCGGAAACGCCTACGAGCAGTACTTC. This encodes CSARDPSGNAYEQYF.